This TCR beta chain appears in the sequencing data of a study of blood T cell repertoires in COVID-19. This CDR3 has 15 residues. Germline V gene lookup returns CDR1 SGHRS and CDR2 YFSETQ. V was cut by 0 bases and J by 9 bases, with 13 bases left in between. The protocol was immunoSEQ multiplex PCR, while the TCRdb copy is restricted to in-frame clones and leaves out a portion. The data hold about 220,000 clones, with roughly four fifths observed a single time. This TCR came from a woman aged 35 to 49 who had been exposed to COVID-19. The chain couples TRBV5-1 to TRBJ1-6; tentative D call: TRBD1 (5 bases). The sample was PBMCs or T cells enriched from blood (not recorded which). CDR3 sequence: CASSLDGGSGSPLHF. The CDR3 DNA follows: TGCGCCAGCAGCTTGGATGGGGGTAGCGGTTCACCCCTCCACTTT.